A few counts support the clone carrying this T cell receptor (beta chain). Sort purity for all populations was recorded as exceeding 98%. The source of the sample is a study of beta chain features in type 1 diabetes. From germline, CDR1 is MDHEN and CDR2 SYDVKM. There are 15 residues in the CDR3. The junction had 3 bases not matched to a gene; V was cut back by 4 bases and J by 3 bases. TCRB transcripts that were expressed got sequenced, as all of the isolated RNA had been reverse transcribed. The protocol was immunoSEQ multiplex PCR, while the TCRdb copy is restricted to in-frame clones and leaves out a portion. Among about 250,000 clones listed, about 14% were seen once.

Sequences were obtained from naive CD4+ T cells from blood. The J gene is TRBJ2-5, the V gene TRBV28, with 12 bases identical to TRBD1. The clonotype comes from a woman in her forties in good health. The CDR3 loop reads CASSWDRGREETQYF. The CDR3 DNA reads TGTGCCAGCAGTTGGGACAGGGGGCGAGAAGAGACCCAGTACTTC.